These T cell receptor beta chains were read from a single sample in a study of CD8 T cells in Susac syndrome. One entry per CDR3 protein, called by TCRdb with MiXCR from the immunoSEQ multiplex PCR reads. The sample yields a few hundred thousand distinct CDR3 sequences, 95% seen once. Specimen: CD4+ T cells from PBMCs. These TCRs come from a human donor with multiple sclerosis. Both conserved end residues are trimmed from each CDR3. A D gene is named only where the DNA matches it firmly. Rows may omit the clone size; those that give it use once, few, many or a size class.

J | D | V | size | CDR3
TRBJ2-3 | NA | TRBV7-2 | NA | ASSLVRDTQY
TRBJ1-6 | NA | TRBV7-9 | few | ASSLALDSPLH
TRBJ1-5 | NA | TRBV20-1 | once | SAFEGNQPQH
TRBJ1-6 | TRBD1 | TRBV5-1 | NA | ASSGGDRADSPLH
TRBJ2-1 | TRBD1 | TRBV7-8 | NA | ASSRGQGRNEQF
TRBJ1-2 | TRBD1 | TRBV20-1 | NA | SASGDRVNYGYT
TRBJ2-3 | TRBD2 | TRBV3-1 | NA | ASSQDTLGGISDTQY
TRBJ2-3 | TRBD1 | TRBV7-6 | NA | ASSPLDRARDTQY
TRBJ1-1 | NA | TRBV5-6 | NA | ASSWQGIQNTEAF
TRBJ2-7 | NA | TRBV29-1 | NA | SVAALIPYEQY
TRBJ1-6 | TRBD1 | TRBV20-1 | NA | SALTGGNSPLH
TRBJ1-5 | NA | TRBV28 | NA | ASKFRRQH
TRBJ2-1 | NA | TRBV20-1 | NA | SARLTGWGYNEQF
TRBJ2-1 | TRBD1 | TRBV6-1 | NA | ASSELRGPYNEQF
TRBJ2-2 | NA | TRBV5-1 | NA | ASSLEFDHITAGELF
TRBJ2-3 | NA | TRBV3-1 | NA | ASSHRGGGDTQY
TRBJ2-7 | TRBD2 | TRBV12-3/TRBV12-4 | NA | ASSPQLAGEQY
TRBJ2-5 | NA | TRBV5-1 | NA | ASRLLGYLKETQY
TRBJ1-2 | NA | TRBV27 | NA | ASSLSGQGNGYT
TRBJ2-1 | NA | TRBV5-6 | NA | ASTRTLNNEQF